These 24 T cell receptor beta chains were sequenced from one sample in a study of CD8+CD57+ T cells in acquired aplastic anemia. The use of genomic DNA as template underpinned the TCR beta VDJ and CDR3 profiling. TCRdb itself ran the reads through MiXCR, one entry per CDR3 protein. The sample yields about half a million distinct CDR3 sequences, around 33% seen once. Before being chosen for sequencing, patients had shown CD8+CD57+ cell expansion by flow cytometry. The sample was sorted CD4+, CD8+, or CD8+CD57+ T cells (not recorded which) from PBMCs. The source of these receptors is a human donor with aplastic anemia.

Regarding this clonotype: It may be a read error: a sequence one base away is much more abundant. The chain joins TRBV10-3 to TRBJ1-6, with D tentatively TRBD1 (6 bases). The CDR3 length is 12 residues. Per germline, CDR1 ENHRY and CDR2 SYGVKD. V dropped 6 bases and J dropped 8 bases, with 8 bases sitting between them. The CDR3 nucleotides are TGTGCCATCAGGGCAGGGGATTCACCCCTCCACTTT. As protein: CAIRAGDSPLHF.

J is TRBJ1-5 and V is TRBV7-2; D is unclear. The CDR3 totals 13 residues. V was pared by 2 bases and J by 4 bases, with 6 bases between. Germline lookup yields CDR1 SGHTA and CDR2 FQGNSA. The CDR3 sequence: CASSLSINQPQHF. CDR3 DNA sequence: TGTGCCAGCAGCTTATCCATAAATCAGCCCCAGCATTTT.

This clonotype was picked up a small number of times. The chain combines TRBV20-1 with TRBJ2-5, with 12 bases identical to TRBD2. This CDR3 has 17 residues. From germline, CDR1 is DFQATT and CDR2 SNEGSKA (reference sequence). With 2 bases clipped from V and 2 bases from J, the junction kept 9 bases outside the gene matches. CDR3 in DNA: TGCAGTGCTAGACTACTACTAGCGGGAGGTGGGCAAGAGACCCAGTACTTC. Translating gives CSARLLLAGGGQETQYF.

In its sample, this clonotype was seen many times. CDR3 region: CASSLILQGAYEQYF. Written as DNA, the CDR3 is TGTGCCAGCAGCTTAATTTTACAGGGGGCTTACGAGCAGTACTTC. This rearrangement joins TRBV7-8 to TRBJ2-7, with 9 bases matching TRBD1. The CDR3 runs to 15 residues. The V segment lost 2 bases and the J segment 4 bases; nucleotides outside the gene matches: 6. Germline CDR1 reads SGHVS; CDR2 reads FQNEAQ.

This clonotype was observed at least ten times. The V call is TRBV9, the J call TRBJ2-7; the D is unclear. This CDR3 has 15 residues. Trimming took 0 bases from V and 3 from J, leaving 13 bases between them. From germline, CDR1 is SGDLS and CDR2 YYNGEE. CDR3 nucleotide sequence: TGTGCCAGCAGCGTAGGCGCTGGGCCCGACTACGAGCAGTACTTC. Amino acid sequence: CASSVGAGPDYEQYF.

This clonotype was seen only a few times. The genes are TRBV9 and TRBJ2-6, with 10 bases matching TRBD2. The V segment lost 2 bases and the J segment 0 bases; nucleotides outside the gene matches: 5. The CDR3 extends over 18 amino acids. Germline V CDR1 and CDR2: SGDLS, YYNGEE. CDR3 coding DNA: TGTGCCAGCAGCGTCTTGGGACTAGCGCACTCTGGGGCCAACGTCCTGACTTTC. This translates into CASSVLGLAHSGANVLTF.

The J gene is TRBJ2-1, the V gene TRBV25-1, with 15 bases identical to TRBD2. Unmatched junction bases numbered 5, after V lost 2 bases and J lost 9 bases. Germline V lookup: CDR1 MGHDK, CDR2 SYGVNS. The CDR3 spans 16 residues. The CDR3 nucleotides are TGTGCCAGCAGTGAAAGCGGACTAGCGGGAGGGCGTGAGCAGTTCTTC. Protein sequence: CASSESGLAGGREQFF.

The chain joins TRBV15 to TRBJ2-7; 9 nucleotides agree with TRBD1. V dropped 2 bases and J dropped 3; count of bases not matched to a gene: 8. Per germline, CDR1 LNHNV and CDR2 YYDKDF (reference sequence). This CDR3 has 16 residues. DNA of the CDR3: TGTGCCACCAGCAGACCCCGAGGACAGGGGAGCTACGAGCAGTACTTC. This sequence encodes CATSRPRGQGSYEQYF.

This clonotype was detected only a few times. The rearrangement uses TRBV29-1 and TRBJ2-1, with 14 bases fitting TRBD2. This CDR3 is built from 18 residues. The V segment lost 7 bases and the J segment 3 bases; nucleotides outside the gene matches: 14. CDR1 and CDR2 from the germline V gene are SQVTM and ANQGSEA. CDR3 sequence: CSANHPGLAGVGYNEQFF. The CDR3, as DNA: TGCAGCGCCAATCATCCGGGACTAGCGGGAGTCGGCTACAATGAGCAGTTCTTC.

The rearrangement uses TRBV6-1 and TRBJ2-3, with D possibly TRBD2 on 5 matching bases. Germline CDR1 MNHNS, CDR2 SASEGT. This CDR3 is 13 amino acids long. With 6 bases removed from V and 2 bases from J, the gap between germline ends came to 9 bases. CDR3 bases: TGTGCCAGCAGCCGGACTTTCACAGATACGCAGTATTTT. Translating gives CASSRTFTDTQYF.

This rearrangement joins TRBV2 to TRBJ2-7, with D tentatively TRBD2 (6 bases). Germline assignment: CDR1 SNHLY and CDR2 FYNNEI. The CDR3 has 13 residues. V gave up 5 bases and J gave up 6 bases, with 14 bases separating them. CDR3 region: CASSFGSRVEQYF. CDR3 coding DNA: TGTGCCAGCAGTTTCGGGAGTAGGGTCGAGCAGTACTTC.

This rearrangement joins TRBV2 to TRBJ1-2, with 7 bases aligning to TRBD1. The germline CDR1 and CDR2 sequences are SNHLY and FYNNEI. There are 12 residues in the CDR3. V lost 8 bases, J lost 7 bases, and 7 bases stayed unmatched. Here the CDR3 DNA reads TGTGCCAGCCACGACAGGGTACGTGGCTACACCTTC. This sequence encodes CASHDRVRGYTF.

V gene TRBV7-6 combines with J gene TRBJ2-1; D gene unclear. CDR1 SGHVS and CDR2 FNYEAQ come from the germline V gene. The CDR3 has 15 residues. The ends were cut back, 5 bases at V and 8 bases at J, with 19 bases in the middle. Written as DNA, the CDR3 is TGTGCCAGCAGCCTAGGCAGCCAACGAATCGATGAGCAGTTCTTC. It translates to CASSLGSQRIDEQFF.

The CDR3 region is CSVDPAVNQPQHF. As DNA, the CDR3 is TGCAGCGTAGATCCGGCGGTCAATCAGCCCCAGCATTTT. The rearrangement joins TRBV29-1 to TRBJ1-5, with no clear D. Between the trimmed V and J ends, which lost 6 bases and 3 bases, there was a span of 12 bases. Germline CDR1 is SQVTM and CDR2 is ANQGSEA. The CDR3 spans 13 residues.

This clonotype was detected only a few times. At one boundary the junction diverges from the germline segment, which might be a read error. The genes are TRBV12-3 or TRBV12-4 and TRBJ1-2; the D is unclear. This CDR3 region has 13 residues. The CDR3: CASSLGWQSGHTF. DNA of the CDR3: TGTGCCAGCAGTTTAGGGTGGCAATCTGGCCACACCTTC.

This clonotype was found many times. DNA for the CDR3: TGTGCCAGTAGTAGACTAGCGGGAGGAGAAGAGACCCAGTACTTC. Translating gives CASSRLAGGEETQYF. This sequence joins TRBV19 and TRBJ2-5; the match to TRBD2 covers 13 bases. The germline gives CDR1 LNHDA, CDR2 SQIVND (reference sequence). With 4 bases clipped from V and 3 bases from J, the junction kept 2 bases outside the gene matches. This CDR3 is 15 amino acids long.

This clonotype came up many times. At one of its ends the junction is not consistent with the germline gene, which may arise from a read error. This chain joins TRBV7-7 and TRBJ2-3; 11 bases fit TRBD2. Germline-derived CDR1 and CDR2 are SSHAT and FNYEAQ (reference sequence). The CDR3 contains 16 residues. CDR3 protein: CASSRTSGSGTDTQYF. The CDR3 DNA sequence: TGTGCTAGCAGCCGGACTAGCGGGTCGGGGACAGATACGCAGTATTTT.

The chain recombines TRBV20-1 with TRBJ1-5; no clear D gene. Per germline, CDR1 DFQATT and CDR2 SNEGSKA (reference sequence). Trimming stripped 0 bases from V and 0 bases from J, with 12 bases between. The length of the CDR3 is 16 residues. The DNA of the CDR3 is TGCAGTGCTAGAGAGGCACCCGGGAATAGCAATCAGCCCCAGCATTTT. Its protein product is CSAREAPGNSNQPQHF.

This clonotype appeared many times. V is TRBV7-2 and J is TRBJ1-6; D is possibly TRBD1 (6 bases). The germline gives CDR1 SGHTA, CDR2 FQGNSA. This CDR3 is 15 amino acids long. Trimming stripped 6 bases from V and 7 bases from J, with 16 bases between. The CDR3 sequence is CASSSSRQGNSPLHF. The DNA of the CDR3 is TGTGCCAGCAGTTCATCCCGGCAGGGGAATTCACCCCTCCACTTT.

This clonotype came up a few times. V is TRBV7-2 and J is TRBJ1-3, with D unresolved. In germline, CDR1 is SGHTA, CDR2 FQGNSA. V was clipped by 4 bases and J by 7 bases, with 17 bases between them. The CDR3 consists of 15 residues. The chain's CDR3 is CASSSIRLGINTIYF. The CDR3 DNA reads TGTGCCAGCAGCTCCATTAGGTTAGGTATCAACACCATATATTTT. The variable domain in full, completed from reference TRBV7-2 and TRBJ1-3, reads GAGVSQSPSNKVTEKGKDVELRCDPISGHTALYWYRQSLGQGLEFLIYFQGNSAPDKSGLPSDRFSAERTGGSVSTLTIQRTQQEDSAVYLCASSSIRLGINTIYFGEGSWLTVV.

With respect to this clonotype: A read error may explain this, as a much larger clone is one base away. This chain links TRBV10-2 with TRBJ2-1; TRBD2 agrees at 8 bases. Germline loops: CDR1 WSHSY, CDR2 SAAADI. The CDR3 covers 15 residues. Trimming removed 6 bases from V and 0 bases from J; junction bases left unmatched: 4. CDR3 region: CASSRLATSYNEQFF. The CDR3 nucleotides are TGCGCCAGCAGCCGACTAGCGACCTCCTACAATGAGCAGTTCTTC.

The chain joins TRBV2 to TRBJ1-2; 10 bases align to TRBD1. The CDR3 covers 14 residues. Germline-derived CDR1 and CDR2 are SNHLY and FYNNEI. V shed 9 bases and J 2 bases; nucleotides not matched to a gene: 6. The CDR3 DNA reads as TGTGCCAGGAACCGGGACAGGGGAAACTATGGCTACACCTTC. Amino acid sequence: CARNRDRGNYGYTF.

There are a few counts of this clonotype. The gene calls are TRBV19 and TRBJ2-7, with TRBD1 matching over 8 bases. Trimming removed 9 bases from V and 3 bases from J; junction bases left unmatched: 10. Germline V gene data show CDR1 as LNHDA and CDR2 as SQIVND (reference sequence). The length of the CDR3 is 14 residues. CDR3 in amino acids: CASSQGQGIYEQYF. The CDR3 DNA sequence: TGTGCCAGCAGCCAAGGACAGGGCATCTACGAGCAGTACTTC.

This clonotype was detected ten times or more. V usage is TRBV7-9 and J usage is TRBJ1-2; TRBD1 aligns across 7 bases. The V gene's germline CDR1 is SEHNR and CDR2 FQNEAQ (reference sequence). This CDR3 is 14 amino acids long. With 8 bases clipped from V and 3 bases from J, the junction kept 9 bases outside the gene matches. CDR3 DNA sequence: TGTGCCAGCGTCCCCCTTGACAGGGACTATGGCTACACCTTC. Translated: CASVPLDRDYGYTF.